This T cell receptor beta chain was sequenced in a study of blood T cell repertoires in COVID-19. Study details: Both acute and convalescent COVID-19 samples were obtained from the United States, Italy and Spain. Nucleic acid was either cDNA or gDNA, and it came from T cells, B-cell-depleted T cells, or PBMCs.

In the study's own analysis: Quantification of nucleated cells was approximated via reference gene primer amplification. Assay used: immunoSEQ multiplex PCR; TCRdb lists only in-frame clones, some missing. For V, J and clone size, that table is used; D and trimming come from the DNA. The data show over 140,000 clones, over 60% seen once. With 6 bases removed from V and 1 base from J, the gap between germline ends came to 4 bases. The germline gives CDR1 MNHEY, CDR2 SVGAGI. This CDR3 has 11 residues. This chain links TRBV6-5 with TRBJ2-7; no firm D call. The sample taken for sequencing was peripheral blood. The clonotype originates from an elderly woman with active or convalescent COVID-19. The CDR3 DNA is TGTGCCAGCAGCCAATCCTACGAGCAGTACTTC. Protein product: CASSQSYEQYF.